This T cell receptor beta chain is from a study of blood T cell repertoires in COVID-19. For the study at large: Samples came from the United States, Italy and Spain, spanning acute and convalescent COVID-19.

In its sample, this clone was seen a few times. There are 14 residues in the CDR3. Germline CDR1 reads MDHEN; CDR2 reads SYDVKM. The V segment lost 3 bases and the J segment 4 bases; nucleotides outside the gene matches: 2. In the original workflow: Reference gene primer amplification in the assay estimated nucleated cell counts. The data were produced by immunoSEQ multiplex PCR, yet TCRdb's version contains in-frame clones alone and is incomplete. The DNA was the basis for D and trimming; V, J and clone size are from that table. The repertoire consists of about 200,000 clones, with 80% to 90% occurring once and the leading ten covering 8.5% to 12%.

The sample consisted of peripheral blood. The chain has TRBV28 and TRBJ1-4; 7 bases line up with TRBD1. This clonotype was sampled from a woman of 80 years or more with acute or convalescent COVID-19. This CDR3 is CASSLSGGNEKLFF. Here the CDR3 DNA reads TGTGCCAGCAGTTTGTCAGGGGGTAATGAAAAACTGTTTTTT.